These 32 T cell receptor beta chains came from one sample sequenced in a study of tumor-infiltrating lymphocytes in primary liver carcinoma. cDNA specific to TCR beta was made from approximately 0.55 ug of total RNA, with a constant-region primer employed for priming. ARM-PCR was slightly modified, and three nested multiplex PCR rounds with it gave rise to the TCR beta libraries. Two initial PCR rounds of about 9 cycles each paired TRBV1-TRBV30 forward primers with a C-beta reverse primer. In TCRdb, the multiplex PCR reads were re-called with MiXCR into one record per CDR3 protein. The sample includes about 310,000 distinct CDR3 sequences, around 50% of them seen just once. Unsorted whole blood yielded the blood RNA, and germline DNA was also extracted. The material sequenced was peripheral blood. These TCRs come from a woman in her twenties or thirties with primary liver carcinoma and hepatitis B virus infection.

The chain is built from TRBV14 and TRBJ1-6; TRBD1 aligns across 9 bases. There are 14 residues in the CDR3. With 4 bases clipped from V and 8 bases from J, the junction kept 3 bases outside the gene matches. Germline V gene data show CDR1 as SGHDN and CDR2 as FVKESK. The CDR3 DNA reads as TGTGCCAGCAGCCTGGACAGGGGATATTCACCCCTCCACTTT. Protein sequence: CASSLDRGYSPLHF.

On this clonotype: Because the CDR3 is missing its conserved closing phenylalanine or tryptophan, this is likely a read error. No DNA is shown, since the ends of the CDR3 on it are uncertain; the CDR3 is the one TCRdb lists. The chain carries TRBV11-1 and TRBJ2-1. Inclusive of both ends, the CDR3 amounts to 13 amino acids. Germline V gene lookup returns CDR1 SGHAT and CDR2 FQDESV (reference sequence). The CDR3 spells CASSLANSNEQLS.

About this clonotype itself: Because the CDR3 is missing its conserved closing phenylalanine or tryptophan, this is likely a read error. Because the CDR3's place on the DNA is in doubt, the DNA is left out and the CDR3 is given as listed by TCRdb. The chain is built from TRBV6-5 and TRBJ1-1; the listed D gene, TRBD1, was not tested against the DNA. Germline V CDR1 and CDR2: MNHEY, SVGAGI. Counting both end residues, the CDR3 totals 14 amino acids. The CDR3 sequence: CASSPRGRLTEVFI.

A remark on this clonotype: One end of the junction fails to match germline, which may point to a read error. The J gene is TRBJ2-3, the V gene TRBV11-2, with D perhaps TRBD2 (6 bases). Looked up from germline, CDR1 is SGHAT and CDR2 is FQNNGV. There are 17 residues in the CDR3. Here the CDR3 reads CASSLTPWGDVEDMQYF. The CDR3 bases are TGTGCCAGCAGCTTAACCCCCTGGGGGGATGTGGAAGATATGCAGTATTTT.

Worth noting for this clonotype: A much larger clone lies a single base off, so this may be a read error. This sequence joins TRBV12-3 or TRBV12-4 and TRBJ2-3; either TRBD1 or TRBD2 may supply D (5 bases each). Trimming shortened V by 7 bases and J by 7 bases, and 30 bases separated the two germline ends. CDR3 length: 18 residues. The CDR3 loop is CASTLRLGTAITMYTQYF. CDR3 nucleotide sequence: TGTGCCAGCACCTTACGACTCGGGACGGCAATAACGATGTATACGCAGTATTTT.

At least ten counts were recorded for this clonotype. This chain joins TRBV12-5 and TRBJ2-3; unclear D gene. This CDR3 spans 13 amino acids. V lost 5 bases to trimming and J lost 5 bases, with 11 bases between them. Per germline, CDR1 LGHNT and CDR2 FRNRAP. CDR3 loop: CASGRWVEDTQYF. DNA of the CDR3: TGTGCTAGTGGTCGTTGGGTCGAAGATACGCAGTATTTT.

Points on this clonotype: A much larger clonotype is one base distant, so this may be a read error. The chain is built from TRBV5-4 and TRBJ2-7; no clear D gene. Looked up from germline, CDR1 is SGHNT and CDR2 is YYREEE (reference sequence). Deletions cut 5 bases from V and 7 bases from J, with 19 bases between. The CDR3 contains 14 residues. This CDR3 is CASSPPGRLQEQYF. Here the CDR3 DNA reads TGTGCCAGCAGTCCACCAGGAAGGTTGCAGGAGCAGTACTTC.

This clonotype was seen a few times. The V and J genes are TRBV7-9 and TRBJ2-5, with a weak D call TRBD1 (6 bases). Germline CDR1 SEHNR, CDR2 FQNEAQ (reference sequence). The V end lost 1 base, the J end lost 5 bases, and 11 bases lay between the germline ends. The CDR3 spans 14 residues. CDR3 sequence (DNA): TGTGCCAGCAGCTTAGGGGCAGGGGAGGAGACCCAGTACTTC. It specifies CASSLGAGEETQYF.

As regards this clonotype: A much larger clone sits a single nucleotide away, making a read error possible. The chain combines TRBV29-1 with TRBJ1-3; D uncertain. Per germline, CDR1 SQVTM and CDR2 ANQGSEA. The CDR3 runs 13 residues. The CDR3 is CSVKGGSGNTTYF. In DNA, the CDR3 is TGCAGCGTTAAGGGTGGCTCTGGAAACACCACATATTTT.

Details on this clonotype: A much more abundant neighbour one base away suggests this may be a read error. This sequence joins TRBV4-3 and TRBJ2-2; the D gene is possibly TRBD2 (5 bases). V shed 3 bases and J shed 7 bases, with 33 bases lying between them. Germline CDR1 and CDR2: LGHNA and YSLEER. The CDR3 sequence is 21 residues long. CDR3: CASSHQPLSEVEAAVHGELFF. CDR3 nucleotide sequence: TGCGCCAGCAGCCATCAACCCCTAAGTGAAGTGGAGGCGGCTGTTCACGGGGAGCTGTTTTTT.

This clonotype showed up just once. A much bigger clone sits one base away, suggesting this may be a read error. The V and J genes are TRBV29-1 and TRBJ2-1; D gene unclear. The CDR3 extends over 11 amino acids. Germline CDR1 reads SQVTM; CDR2 reads ANQGSEA. Trimming removed 6 bases at V and 5 bases at J, with 8 bases between. CDR3 sequence (DNA): TGCAGCGTCTTGGTGAACAATGAGCAGTTCTTC. Protein sequence: CSVLVNNEQFF.

V is TRBV6-6 and J is TRBJ2-2; no clear D. CDR3 length equals 13 residues. CDR1 and CDR2 (germline): MNHNY, SVGAGI (reference sequence). V was trimmed by 8 bases and J by 0 bases, leaving 7 bases between them. This CDR3 is CASCPTNTGELFF. For the CDR3, the DNA is TGTGCCAGCTGCCCGACGAACACCGGGGAGCTGTTTTTT.

Concerning this clonotype: Since a much larger clone is just one base distant, this may be a read error. This chain joins TRBV4-2 and TRBJ2-1, with D possibly being TRBD1 (6 bases). CDR1 is LGHNA, CDR2 YNFKEQ, per germline. The CDR3 is 17 residues long. In DNA, the CDR3 is TGCGCCAGCAGCCAAGGTGGGTCGGGGACACCTTACAATGAGCAGTTCTTC. Amino acid sequence: CASSQGGSGTPYNEQFF.

This clonotype was observed a single time. This clone may be a read error of a much larger clone one base away. The gene calls are TRBV29-1 and TRBJ2-7; D unresolved. There are 11 residues in the CDR3. Germline values: CDR1 SQVTM, CDR2 ANQGSEA. The V gene lost 4 bases and the J gene lost 3 bases, with 7 bases spanning the gap. For the CDR3, the DNA is TGCAGCGTTGCGGACGTCTACGAGCAGTACTTC. Translation gives CSVADVYEQYF.

V and J are TRBV28 and TRBJ2-1, with D possibly being TRBD2 (6 bases). The CDR3 totals 15 residues. The germline gives CDR1 MDHEN, CDR2 SYDVKM. V was cut by 3 bases and J by 0 bases, with 9 bases left in between. As DNA, the CDR3 is TGTGCCAGCAGTTTCGGCGGGAACTCCTACAATGAGCAGTTCTTC. This gives the protein CASSFGGNSYNEQFF.

Worth noting for this clonotype: One end of the junction varies from germline; a read error may be responsible. This chain joins TRBV5-1 and TRBJ2-5; no clear D. The J call may be wrong; the DNA end is better matched by TRBJ2-6. There are 17 residues in the CDR3. CDR1 SGHRS and CDR2 YFSETQ come from the germline V gene. The CDR3 loop reads CASSLAATASRANVLTF. Written as DNA, the CDR3 is TGCGCCAGCAGCTTGGCGGCAACGGCCTCTCGGGCCAACGTCCTGACTTTC.

This clonotype was counted at least ten times. The chain carries TRBV11-1 and TRBJ2-5; TRBD1 agrees at 7 bases. Germline V gives CDR1 SGHAT, CDR2 FQDESV (reference sequence). The V and J ends lost 5 bases and 5 bases, in that order; junction bases with no gene match: 11. The CDR3 covers 15 residues. The CDR3 DNA reads TGTGCCAGCAGCAGTGACAGGGTTCTTACGGAGACCCAGTACTTC. Protein sequence: CASSSDRVLTETQYF.

There are a few counts of this clonotype. The chain uses TRBV5-5 and TRBJ2-1; 9 bases map to TRBD2. Germline CDR1 is SGHKS and CDR2 is YYEKEE (reference sequence). The V segment lost 2 bases and the J segment 10 bases; nucleotides outside the gene matches: 4. The CDR3 loop spans 13 amino acids. The CDR3 loop reads CASSFAREGEQFF. Here the CDR3 DNA reads TGTGCCAGCAGCTTCGCGCGGGAGGGGGAGCAGTTCTTC.

In regard to this clonotype: Germline is not matched at one junction end, which may reflect a read error. The CDR3 DNA follows: TGTGCCAGCATTCTGTCCGGGACTAGCGGACTTGAGCTGTTCTTC. Translating it yields CASILSGTSGLELFF. The V and J genes are TRBV12-3 or TRBV12-4 and TRBJ2-1, with 11 bases that match TRBD2. The CDR3 is 15 residues long.

This chain links TRBV21-1 with TRBJ1-2; TRBD1 is the table's D call and was not checked against the DNA. TRBV21-1 is a pseudogene segment. The CDR3 contains 15 residues. In nucleotides, the CDR3 is TGTGCCAGCAGCGGGCGAGGTGGTCGAAGGAATGGCTACCCCTTC. This codes for CASSGRGGRRNGYPF.

With regard to this clonotype: It may be a read error: a sequence one base away is much more abundant. The chain couples TRBV6-6 to TRBJ1-2; D remains unclear. The CDR3 runs 14 residues. Germline CDR1 MNHNY, CDR2 SVGAGI (reference sequence). The CDR3: CVSREPGGLDGYTF. CDR3 coding DNA: TGTGTCAGCCGCGAGCCGGGCGGACTAGATGGCTACACCTTC.

The chain carries TRBV29-1 and TRBJ2-3; TRBD1 might be the D (6 bases). The germline gives CDR1 SQVTM, CDR2 ANQGSEA. Trimming cost V 7 bases and J 5 bases, with 19 bases left between them. This CDR3 spans 14 amino acids. CDR3 bases: TGCAGCGGCCCCGGGACAAGCGGAAGAGATACGCAGTATTTT. It is translated as CSGPGTSGRDTQYF.

As for this clonotype: One junction end does not reproduce the germline sequence, and a read error may be involved. The CDR3 loop is CVSSYSAHWGTDTQYF. The CDR3 coding sequence is TGTGTCAGCAGTTACTCGGCACATTGGGGCACAGATACGCAGTATTTT. J is TRBJ2-3 and V is TRBV6-5, with D unresolved. The V gene's germline CDR1 is MNHEY and CDR2 SVGAGI. This CDR3 has 16 amino acids.

As for this clonotype: One junction end disagrees with the germline gene, perhaps due to a read error. The CDR3 DNA reads TGTGCCAGCACCTCTCTAGCGGTTGCGTCGTTCGGGCAGTATTTC. Encoded protein: CASTSLAVASFGQYF. The chain recombines TRBV28 with TRBJ2-7, with TRBD2 identical over 7 bases. Per germline, CDR1 MDHEN and CDR2 SYDVKM. The CDR3 consists of 15 residues.

This clonotype was detected a few times. This rearrangement joins TRBV4-2 to TRBJ1-2; the D is unclear. CDR1 and CDR2 (germline): LGHNA, YNFKEQ. V lost 4 bases and J 6 bases, leaving 18 bases between the germline ends. The CDR3 consists of 15 residues. CDR3 nucleotide sequence: TGTGCCAGCAGCCGAAGGACCGGGGAACTAAATGGCTACACCTTC. Residues: CASSRRTGELNGYTF.

CDR3 nucleotide sequence: TGTGCCAGCAGGAATACAGGACTACAAGAGACCCAGTACTTC. It encodes CASRNTGLQETQYF. V and J are TRBV6-5 and TRBJ2-5; possibly TRBD2 for D (6 bases). The germline V and J ends were trimmed by 6 bases and 2 bases, with 13 bases remaining between them. This CDR3 spans 14 amino acids. The germline V gene has CDR1 MNHEY and CDR2 SVGAGI.

Comment on this clonotype: One end of the junction fails to match germline, which may point to a read error. The gene calls are TRBV10-3 and TRBJ1-1; 8 nucleotides agree with TRBD1. This CDR3 contains 14 residues. The V gene's germline CDR1 is ENHRY and CDR2 SYGVKD. The CDR3 nucleotides are TGTGCCGTCAGTGACAGGGGCGGGAACACTGAAGCTTTCTTT. The encoded protein is CAVSDRGGNTEAFF.

A note on this clonotype: This could be a read error, since a much larger clone is one nucleotide away. The chain uses TRBV29-1 and TRBJ2-1; TRBD1 might be the D (6 bases). This CDR3 spans 11 amino acids. Trimming removed 6 bases from V and 9 bases from J, with 12 bases in between. Per the germline V gene, CDR1 is SQVTM and CDR2 is ANQGSEA. The CDR3 coding sequence is TGCAGCGTGCTTGGGGGCACTGAGCAGTTCTTC. Its protein product is CSVLGGTEQFF.

This clonotype came up a few times. The chain is built from TRBV5-4 and TRBJ2-2; D perhaps matches TRBD2 (5 bases). With 4 bases removed from V and 0 bases from J, the gap between germline ends came to 13 bases. Germline CDR1 is SGHNT and CDR2 is YYREEE (reference sequence). CDR3 size: 16 residues. The CDR3 loop is CASSDTGTTNTGELFF. In DNA form, the CDR3 reads TGTGCCAGCAGCGATACGGGAACTACGAACACCGGGGAGCTGTTTTTT. The entire variable domain, with the rest obtained from reference TRBV5-4 and TRBJ2-2, is as follows: ETGVTQSPTHLIKTRGQQVTLRCSSQSGHNTVSWYQQALGQGPQFIFQYYREEENGRGNFPPRFSGLQFPNYSSELNVNALELDDSALYLCASSDTGTTNTGELFFGEGSRLTVL.

This clonotype was detected many times. V gene TRBV11-2 combines with J gene TRBJ2-1, with 8 bases lining up with TRBD2. The CDR3 has 16 amino acids. From germline, CDR1 is SGHAT and CDR2 FQNNGV. J gave up 5 bases and V 1 base, and 7 bases lay outside the gene matches. CDR3: CASSLASSGIDNEQFF. CDR3 bases: TGTGCCAGCAGCTTAGCGAGTAGCGGGATCGACAATGAGCAGTTCTTC.

A note on this clonotype: Since the CDR3 does not end with the conserved phenylalanine or tryptophan, this likely comes from a read error. The V call is TRBV29-1, the J call TRBJ2-1, with TRBD2 as a possible D gene (6 bases). Germline values: CDR1 SQVTM, CDR2 ANQGSEA. The CDR3 contains 11 residues. The CDR3 loop reads CSSGLNNEQFL. The DNA for the CDR3 is TGCAGCTCGGGACTGAACAATGAACAGTTCCTC.

Regarding this clonotype: This may be a read error: a much more frequent sequence differs by one nucleotide. The genes are TRBV6-1 and TRBJ1-3; 9 nucleotides match TRBD1. CDR1 and CDR2 from the germline V gene are MNHNS and SASEGT. The CDR3 sequence is 17 residues long. The chain's CDR3 is CASSPGTGYSSGSTIYF. CDR3 nucleotides: TGTGCCAGCAGTCCCGGGACAGGGTATAGCTCTGGAAGCACCATATATTTT.